Below, 30 T cell receptor beta chains from the same sample are listed, as sequenced in a study of T cell responses to AZD1222 COVID-19 vaccine. Produced via immunoSEQ multiplex PCR; TCRdb's table is partial and in-frame only. The repertoire holds some 100,000 clones, with 88% as singletons. This specimen was peripheral blood, taken on day 0 of MenACWY control vaccination. The source of these receptors is an adult in good health.

The chain has TRBV2 and TRBJ1-6; D is perhaps TRBD1 (5 bases). The germline V gene has CDR1 SNHLY and CDR2 FYNNEI. There are 12 residues in the CDR3. Trimming shortened V by 7 bases and J by 11 bases, and 12 bases separated the two germline ends. In DNA form, the CDR3 reads TGTGCCAGCATCAGGGTTCTTCCACCCCTCCACTTT. This codes for CASIRVLPPLHF.

The chain's CDR3 is CASSVQERGGYTF. For the CDR3, the DNA is TGTGCCAGCAGCGTGCAGGAAAGGGGTGGCTACACCTTC. This chain joins TRBV9 and TRBJ1-2, with a possible D match to TRBD1 (5 bases). Germline V gene data show CDR1 as SGDLS and CDR2 as YYNGEE. The CDR3 has 13 residues. Trimming shortened V by 2 bases and J by 7 bases, and 12 bases separated the two germline ends.

The chain is built from TRBV19 and TRBJ1-5, with 9 bases fitting TRBD1. This CDR3 has 14 amino acids. Losses at the gene ends were 7 bases for V and 9 bases for J; bases not matched to a gene: 10. The germline CDR1 and CDR2 sequences are LNHDA and SQIVND (reference sequence). The CDR3 reads CASTRQGVEGPQHF. The CDR3 DNA reads as TGTGCCAGTACGAGACAGGGGGTGGAGGGGCCCCAGCATTTT.

J is TRBJ1-4 and V is TRBV5-4; 12 bases align to TRBD1. Germline CDR1 is SGHNT and CDR2 is YYREEE (reference sequence). V shed 3 bases, J shed 8 bases, and the junction held 8 bases outside the gene matches. CDR3 size: 16 residues. CDR3 amino acids: CASSSRGTGGEEKLFF. CDR3 nucleotides: TGTGCCAGCAGCTCGCGGGGGACAGGGGGCGAGGAAAAACTGTTTTTT. Full variable domain (remainder filled in from reference TRBV5-4 and TRBJ1-4): ETGVTQSPTHLIKTRGQQVTLRCSSQSGHNTVSWYQQALGQGPQFIFQYYREEENGRGNFPPRFSGLQFPNYSSELNVNALELDDSALYLCASSSRGTGGEEKLFFGSGTQLSVL.

This clone was observed at least ten times. The CDR3 protein is CASSEDRVDYGYTF. The CDR3 DNA reads TGTGCCAGCAGTGAGGACAGGGTGGACTATGGCTACACCTTC. V is TRBV2 and J is TRBJ1-2; 8 nucleotides align to TRBD1. This CDR3 is built from 14 residues. V lost 3 bases and J lost 3; bases outside the gene matches: 3. Germline CDR1 SNHLY, CDR2 FYNNEI. The full variable domain, rest sourced from reference TRBV2 and TRBJ1-2, is EPEVTQTPSHQVTQMGQEVILRCVPISNHLYFYWYRQILGQKVEFLVSFYNNEISEKSEIFDDQFSVERPDGSNFTLKIRSTKLEDSAMYFCASSEDRVDYGYTFGSGTRLTVV.

The chain has TRBV5-5 and TRBJ2-4; 7 bases fit TRBD1. The CDR3 totals 18 residues. Trimming at V came to 2 bases and at J to 8 bases, leaving 19 bases not matched to a gene. CDR1 is SGHKS and CDR2 is YYEKEE in the germline V gene (reference sequence). CDR3 amino acids: CASSFPTLPQGSIDIQYF. CDR3 nucleotide sequence: TGTGCCAGCAGCTTCCCAACCCTTCCACAGGGGTCGATCGACATTCAGTACTTC.

This clone has a single count. The chain carries TRBV30 and TRBJ1-6; possible D gene TRBD1, 6 bases. CDR1 GTSNPN and CDR2 SVGIG come from the germline V gene (reference sequence). V dropped 4 bases and J dropped 0 bases, with 19 bases sitting between them. The CDR3 spans 18 residues. The CDR3 nucleotides read TGTGCCTGGACCCCCCGGGGGCGGACGAGCTCCTATAATTCACCCCTCCACTTT. This gives the protein CAWTPRGRTSSYNSPLHF.

The chain couples TRBV7-3 to TRBJ1-1; D remains ambiguous. The CDR3 is made up of 17 amino acids. Trimming pared 1 base from V and 3 bases from J, leaving 18 bases between. Germline CDR1 is SGHTA and CDR2 is FQGTGA. The CDR3 spells CASSLNPPSRRDTEAFF. In nucleotides, the CDR3 is TGTGCCAGCAGCTTAAATCCTCCTTCTCGGCGGGACACTGAAGCTTTCTTT.

The chain links TRBV4-3 to TRBJ2-1; D remains unclear. The CDR3 covers 12 residues. Germline CDR1 is LGHNA and CDR2 is YSLEER. Trimming cost V 0 bases and J 7 bases, with 4 bases left between them. The DNA for the CDR3 is TGCGCCAGCAGCCAAGATTGGAATGAGCAGTTCTTC. This translates into CASSQDWNEQFF.

This rearrangement joins TRBV15 to TRBJ2-2; D uncertain. The CDR3 runs 15 residues. V dropped 0 bases and J dropped 1 base, with 6 bases sitting between them. Germline-derived CDR1 and CDR2 are LNHNV and YYDKDF (reference sequence). The CDR3 region has the DNA TGTGCCACCAGCAGAGAGTGGGAGAACACCGGGGAGCTGTTTTTT. This codes for CATSREWENTGELFF. The full variable domain, rest sourced from reference TRBV15 and TRBJ2-2, is DAMVIQNPRYQVTQFGKPVTLSCSQTLNHNVMYWYQQKSSQAPKLLFHYYDKDFNNEADTPDNFQSRRPNTSFCFLDIRSPGLGDTAMYLCATSREWENTGELFFGEGSRLTVL.

V gene TRBV11-3 combines with J gene TRBJ1-1; D not resolved. The ends were cut back, 5 bases at V and 1 base at J, with 8 bases in the middle. Germline V CDR1 and CDR2: SGHNT, YENEEA. The CDR3 totals 13 residues. The CDR3 DNA is TGTGCCAGCAGCCAGGACGGGAACACTGAAGCTTTCTTT. This codes for CASSQDGNTEAFF.

This sequence joins TRBV2 and TRBJ2-1; the match to TRBD1 covers 9 bases. V lost 5 bases to trimming and J lost 9 bases; unmatched junction nucleotides: 2. The germline gives CDR1 SNHLY, CDR2 FYNNEI. This CDR3 has 12 amino acids. CDR3 protein: CASSSQGAEQFF. The CDR3 DNA reads TGTGCCAGCAGTTCACAGGGGGCTGAGCAGTTCTTC. Based on the CDR3 plus reference TRBV2 and TRBJ2-1, the full variable domain is EPEVTQTPSHQVTQMGQEVILRCVPISNHLYFYWYRQILGQKVEFLVSFYNNEISEKSEIFDDQFSVERPDGSNFTLKIRSTKLEDSAMYFCASSSQGAEQFFGPGTRLTVL.

This clone came up a few times. This rearrangement joins TRBV28 to TRBJ1-1; TRBD1 is a possible D gene (6 bases). Germline CDR1 reads MDHEN; CDR2 reads SYDVKM. V was trimmed by 7 bases and J by 5 bases, leaving 20 bases between them. This CDR3 region has 15 residues. The CDR3 region is CASIAGGGYGTEAFF. CDR3 nucleotide sequence: TGTGCCAGCATCGCGGGGGGCGGGTATGGGACTGAAGCTTTCTTT.

The chain joins TRBV7-9 to TRBJ2-6; D is possibly TRBD1 (5 bases). CDR1 SEHNR and CDR2 FQNEAQ come from the germline V gene (reference sequence). The CDR3 contains 16 residues. The V end lost 4 bases, the J end lost 0 bases, and 10 bases lay between the germline ends. The CDR3 sequence is CASSSTVSSGANVLTF. The CDR3 DNA follows: TGTGCCAGCAGCTCGACAGTAAGCTCTGGGGCCAACGTCCTGACTTTC.

The J gene is TRBJ1-5, the V gene TRBV28; 10 bases are shared with TRBD1. The CDR3 is 19 residues long. V lost 6 bases to trimming and J lost 6 bases; unmatched junction nucleotides: 20. Per germline, CDR1 MDHEN and CDR2 SYDVKM. CDR3 sequence (DNA): TGTGCCAGCAGGAACTCCGGGACAGGGGCTCCTATTCGAAGTCAGCCCCAGCATTTT. This encodes CASRNSGTGAPIRSQPQHF. The variable domain in full, completed from reference TRBV28 and TRBJ1-5, reads DVKVTQSSRYLVKRTGEKVFLECVQDMDHENMFWYRQDPGLGLRLIYFSYDVKMKEKGDIPEGYSVSREKKERFSLILESASTNQTSMYLCASRNSGTGAPIRSQPQHFGDGTRLSIL.

The gene calls are TRBV5-5 and TRBJ1-4; D possibly corresponds to TRBD1 (6 bases). The V end was cut by 4 bases, the J end by 5 bases, with 15 bases between. Germline CDR1 is SGHKS and CDR2 is YYEKEE (reference sequence). The CDR3 is made up of 15 amino acids. The CDR3 sequence: CASSKPGAGNEKLFF. The CDR3 DNA sequence: TGTGCCAGCAGCAAGCCGGGGGCGGGAAATGAAAAACTGTTTTTT. Full variable domain (rest looked up from reference TRBV5-5 and TRBJ1-4): DAGVTQSPTHLIKTRGQQVTLRCSPISGHKSVSWYQQVLGQGPQFIFQYYEKEERGRGNFPDRFSARQFPNYSSELNVNALLLGDSALYLCASSKPGAGNEKLFFGSGTQLSVL.

The chain has TRBV27 and TRBJ2-7; D not certain. Trimming took 10 bases from V and 3 from J, leaving 10 bases between them. The germline CDR1 and CDR2 sequences are MNHEY and SMNVEV (reference sequence). The length of the CDR3 is 11 residues. CDR3 sequence reads: CAKGEVYEQYF. As DNA, the CDR3 is TGTGCCAAGGGTGAAGTCTACGAGCAGTACTTC.

For the CDR3, the DNA is TGTGCCAGTAGTAACCTGGGAGGTAATGAAAAACTGTTTTTT. Translated: CASSNLGGNEKLFF. This chain links TRBV19 with TRBJ1-4, with D unclear. Germline lookup yields CDR1 LNHDA and CDR2 SQIVND (reference sequence). This CDR3 contains 14 residues. The germline V and J ends were trimmed by 4 bases and 4 bases, with 10 bases remaining between them.

The rearrangement uses TRBV28 and TRBJ1-2; D gene ambiguous. Germline V CDR1 and CDR2: MDHEN, SYDVKM. The CDR3 loop spans 16 amino acids. Trimming shortened V by 3 bases and J by 4 bases, and 18 bases separated the two germline ends. The CDR3 loop reads CASSFGGTTLGYGYTF. The CDR3 DNA follows: TGTGCCAGCAGTTTCGGCGGAACCACCCTCGGCTATGGCTACACCTTC.

The chain joins TRBV4-3 to TRBJ2-1; D possibly corresponds to TRBD2 (6 bases). The CDR3 extends over 16 amino acids. The germline gives CDR1 LGHNA, CDR2 YSLEER. V was clipped by 1 base and J by 3 bases, with 13 bases between them. The CDR3 region has the DNA TGCGCCAGCAGCCAAGGGCTAGCGACAAACTACAATGAGCAGTTCTTC. It encodes CASSQGLATNYNEQFF.

The V and J genes are TRBV9 and TRBJ1-2; D gene unclear. The length of the CDR3 is 16 residues. Trimming took 0 bases from V and 0 from J, leaving 12 bases between them. CDR1 SGDLS and CDR2 YYNGEE come from the germline V gene. CDR3 loop: CASSVEGTYPNYGYTF. The CDR3 coding sequence is TGTGCCAGCAGCGTAGAGGGCACCTATCCTAACTATGGCTACACCTTC. The variable domain in full, with the rest retrieved from reference TRBV9 and TRBJ1-2, is DSGVTQTPKHLITATGQRVTLRCSPRSGDLSVYWYQQSLDQGLQFLIQYYNGEERAKGNILERFSAQQFPDLHSELNLSSLELGDSALYFCASSVEGTYPNYGYTFGSGTRLTVV.

The rearrangement links TRBV15 to TRBJ1-5; 9 nucleotides agree with TRBD1. The germline V gene encodes CDR1 LNHNV and CDR2 YYDKDF (reference sequence). The CDR3 sequence is 16 residues long. Trimming cost V 1 base and J 6 bases; bases outside gene matches: 7. The CDR3 DNA reads as TGTGCCACCAGCAGAGCTTCCTGGGACAGGGCTCAGCCCCAGCATTTT. Translation: CATSRASWDRAQPQHF.

The chain employs TRBV4-1 and TRBJ2-1, with TRBD1 as a possible D gene (7 bases). V lost 0 bases and J 0 bases, leaving 12 bases between the germline ends. The germline V gene encodes CDR1 MGHRA and CDR2 YSYEKL. CDR3 length: 17 residues. This CDR3 is CASSQEGGTASYNEQFF. The DNA of the CDR3 is TGCGCCAGCAGCCAAGAAGGGGGGACAGCCTCCTACAATGAGCAGTTCTTC.

This clone appeared once. V and J are TRBV6-2 or TRBV6-3 and TRBJ2-7; D may be TRBD1 (6 bases). Germline V lookup: CDR1 MNHEY, CDR2 SVGEGT. The CDR3 contains 14 residues. Trimming stripped 2 bases from V and 6 bases from J, with 14 bases between. For the CDR3, the DNA is TGTGCCAGCAGTTACGTGGGGGCCTGGGGCGAGCAGTACTTC. It is translated as CASSYVGAWGEQYF.

V usage is TRBV5-1 and J usage is TRBJ2-3, with a possible D match to TRBD2 (6 bases). V lost 1 base to trimming and J lost 3 bases, with 15 bases between them. This CDR3 has 16 residues. Germline V gives CDR1 SGHRS, CDR2 YFSETQ. CDR3 protein: CASSLSQAAGTDTQYF. In DNA form, the CDR3 reads TGCGCCAGCAGCTTGAGTCAAGCGGCGGGGACAGATACGCAGTATTTT.

This clone was observed once. J is TRBJ2-7 and V is TRBV7-3; weak D call: TRBD2 (6 bases). Trimming took off 4 bases at V and 7 bases at J, with 17 bases between the two ends. The germline gives CDR1 SGHTA, CDR2 FQGTGA. The CDR3 is 14 residues long. CDR3 DNA: TGTGCCAGCAGCTACCGGGCGGGGCTTGGGGAGCAGTACTTC. Residues: CASSYRAGLGEQYF.

This clone has just one count. The chain couples TRBV28 to TRBJ2-7; D not resolved. Trimming stripped 5 bases from V and 2 bases from J, with 7 bases between. The CDR3 sequence is 12 residues long. The germline CDR1 and CDR2 sequences are MDHEN and SYDVKM. CDR3 coding DNA: TGTGCCAGCAGTCTGAAAGCCTACGAGCAGTACTTC. Translation: CASSLKAYEQYF.

This chain connects TRBV6-4 to TRBJ2-3; 7 positions match TRBD2. The V gene's germline CDR1 is MRHNA and CDR2 SNTAGT. The CDR3 totals 16 residues. The ends lost 2 bases at V and 0 bases at J; junction bases unmatched: 5. CDR3 nucleotide sequence: TGTGCCAGCAGTGACGGAGTAGCGGGTAGCACAGATACGCAGTATTTT. Protein product: CASSDGVAGSTDTQYF.

The J gene is TRBJ1-2, the V gene TRBV6-2 or TRBV6-3; 10 bases are a match to TRBD1. Germline V gene data show CDR1 as MNHEY and CDR2 as SVGEGT. The CDR3 totals 12 residues. V gave up 6 bases and J gave up 7 bases; unmatched junction bases: 2. The CDR3 nucleotides are TGTGCCAGCAGCGGGACAGGGGCTGGCTACACCTTC. Encoded protein: CASSGTGAGYTF.

V is TRBV6-6 and J is TRBJ1-1; D uncertain. The CDR3 contains 11 residues. Germline CDR1 MNHNY, CDR2 SVGAGI (reference sequence). Trimming shortened V by 2 bases and J by 3 bases, and 1 base separated the two germline ends. In DNA, the CDR3 is TGTGCCAGCAGTTACCACACTGAAGCTTTCTTT. The encoded protein is CASSYHTEAFF.